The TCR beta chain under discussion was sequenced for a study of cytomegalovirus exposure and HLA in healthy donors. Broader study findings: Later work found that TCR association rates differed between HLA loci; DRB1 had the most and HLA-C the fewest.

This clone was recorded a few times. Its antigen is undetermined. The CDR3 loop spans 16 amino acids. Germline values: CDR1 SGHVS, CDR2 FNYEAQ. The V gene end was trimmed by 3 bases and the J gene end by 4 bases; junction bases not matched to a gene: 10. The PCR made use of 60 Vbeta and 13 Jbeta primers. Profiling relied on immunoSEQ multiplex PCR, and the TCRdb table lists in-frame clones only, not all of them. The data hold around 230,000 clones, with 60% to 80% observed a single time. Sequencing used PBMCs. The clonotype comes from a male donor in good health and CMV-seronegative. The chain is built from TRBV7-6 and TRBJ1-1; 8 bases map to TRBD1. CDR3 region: CASSFGQGAGSTEAFF. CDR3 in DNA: TGTGCCAGCAGCTTCGGACAGGGTGCAGGGTCCACTGAAGCTTTCTTT.